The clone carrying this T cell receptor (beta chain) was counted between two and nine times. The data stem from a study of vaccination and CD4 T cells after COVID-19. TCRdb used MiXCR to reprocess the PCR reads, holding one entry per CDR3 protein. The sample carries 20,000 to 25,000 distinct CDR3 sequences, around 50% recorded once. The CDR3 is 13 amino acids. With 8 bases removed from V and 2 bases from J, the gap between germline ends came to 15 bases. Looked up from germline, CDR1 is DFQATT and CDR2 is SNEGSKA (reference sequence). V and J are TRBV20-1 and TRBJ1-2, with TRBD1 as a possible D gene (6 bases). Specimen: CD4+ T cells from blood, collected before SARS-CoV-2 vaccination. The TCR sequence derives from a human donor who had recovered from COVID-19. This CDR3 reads CSPRNDRNYGYTF. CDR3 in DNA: TGCAGTCCACGAAATGACAGGAACTATGGCTACACCTTC.